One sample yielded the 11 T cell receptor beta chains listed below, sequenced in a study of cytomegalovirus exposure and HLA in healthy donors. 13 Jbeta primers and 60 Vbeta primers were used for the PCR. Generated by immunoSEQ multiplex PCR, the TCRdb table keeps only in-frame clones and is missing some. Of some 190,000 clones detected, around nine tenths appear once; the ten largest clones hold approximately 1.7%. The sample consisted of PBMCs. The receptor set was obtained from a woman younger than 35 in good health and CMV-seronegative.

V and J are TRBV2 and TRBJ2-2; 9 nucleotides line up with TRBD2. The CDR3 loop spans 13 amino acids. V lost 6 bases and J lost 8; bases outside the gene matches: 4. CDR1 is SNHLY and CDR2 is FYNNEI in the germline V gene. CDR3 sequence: CASRGTSGGELFF. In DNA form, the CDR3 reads TGTGCCAGCAGGGGCACTAGCGGGGGGGAGCTGTTTTTT.

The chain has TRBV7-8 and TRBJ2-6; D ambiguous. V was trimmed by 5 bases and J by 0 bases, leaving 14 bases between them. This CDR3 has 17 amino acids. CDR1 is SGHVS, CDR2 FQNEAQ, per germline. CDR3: CASSLPDTFSGANVLTF. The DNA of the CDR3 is TGTGCCAGCAGCCTCCCCGACACCTTCTCTGGGGCCAACGTCCTGACTTTC.

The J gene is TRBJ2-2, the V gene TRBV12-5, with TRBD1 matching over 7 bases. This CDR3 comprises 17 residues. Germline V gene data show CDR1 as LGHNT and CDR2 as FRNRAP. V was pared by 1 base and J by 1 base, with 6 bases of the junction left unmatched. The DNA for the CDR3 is TGTGCTAGTGGTTTGGCCTTTGACAGGGAGAACACCGGGGAGCTGTTTTTT. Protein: CASGLAFDRENTGELFF.

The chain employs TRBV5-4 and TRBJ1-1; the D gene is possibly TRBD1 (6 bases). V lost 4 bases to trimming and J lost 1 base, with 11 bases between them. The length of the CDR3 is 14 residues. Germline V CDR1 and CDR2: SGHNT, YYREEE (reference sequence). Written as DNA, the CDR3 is TGTGCCAGCAGCAACGGACAGAAGAACACTGAAGCTTTCTTT. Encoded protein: CASSNGQKNTEAFF.

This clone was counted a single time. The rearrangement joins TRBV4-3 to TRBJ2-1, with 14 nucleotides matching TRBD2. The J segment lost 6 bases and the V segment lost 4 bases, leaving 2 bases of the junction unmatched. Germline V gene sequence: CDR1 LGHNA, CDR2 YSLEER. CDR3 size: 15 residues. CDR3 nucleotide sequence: TGCGCCAGCAGCCGACTAGCGGGAGGGGGCAATGAGCAGTTCTTC. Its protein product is CASSRLAGGGNEQFF.

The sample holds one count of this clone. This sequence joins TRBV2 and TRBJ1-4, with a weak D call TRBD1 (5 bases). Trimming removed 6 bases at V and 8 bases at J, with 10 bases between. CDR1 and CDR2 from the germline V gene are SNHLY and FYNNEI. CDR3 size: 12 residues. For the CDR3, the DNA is TGTGCCAGCAGCGGACATTTAGAAAAACTGTTTTTT. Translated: CASSGHLEKLFF.

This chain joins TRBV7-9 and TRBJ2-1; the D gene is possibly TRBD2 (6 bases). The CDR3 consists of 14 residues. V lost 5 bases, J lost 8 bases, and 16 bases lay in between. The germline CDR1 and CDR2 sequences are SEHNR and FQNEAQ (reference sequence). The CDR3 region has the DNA TGTGCCAGCAGCGCCACTGGACTAATCGATGAGCAGTTCTTC. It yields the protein CASSATGLIDEQFF.

CDR3 DNA: TGTGCCAGCTCACCGTTGCAGGGTCGCGGGGACACCATATATTTT. It encodes CASSPLQGRGDTIYF. The chain has TRBV18 and TRBJ1-3, with D maybe TRBD1 (5 bases). The V and J ends lost 3 bases and 8 bases respectively, with 17 bases between them. The CDR3 loop spans 15 amino acids. Germline assignment: CDR1 KGHSH and CDR2 LQKENI.

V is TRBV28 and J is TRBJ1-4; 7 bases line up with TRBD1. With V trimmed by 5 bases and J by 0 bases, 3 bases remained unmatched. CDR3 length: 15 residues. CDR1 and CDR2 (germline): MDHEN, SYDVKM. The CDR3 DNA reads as TGTGCCAGCAGTACCGGGACAGCAACTAATGAAAAACTGTTTTTT. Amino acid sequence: CASSTGTATNEKLFF.

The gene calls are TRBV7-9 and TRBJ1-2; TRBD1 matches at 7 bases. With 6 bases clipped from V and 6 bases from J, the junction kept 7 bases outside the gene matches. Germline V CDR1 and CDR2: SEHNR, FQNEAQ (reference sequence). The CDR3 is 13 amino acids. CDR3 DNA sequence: TGTGCCAGCAGTTTGGACAGGTCCGATGGCTACACCTTC. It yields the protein CASSLDRSDGYTF.

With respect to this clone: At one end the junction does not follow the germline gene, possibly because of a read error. DNA of the CDR3: TGCGCCAGCAGCTTGGGGTCGGGTATGGAGACCCAATACTTC. Protein sequence: CASSLGSGMETQYF. This chain joins TRBV5-1 and TRBJ2-5; no definite D call. The CDR3 covers 14 residues. Germline V gene data show CDR1 as SGHRS and CDR2 as YFSETQ.